Sequencing of this T cell receptor (beta chain) was carried out in a study of CD8 T cells in ankylosing spondylitis. 5'-RACE, quantitative and with molecular barcodes, yielded the TCR beta libraries. MiXCR, applied by TCRdb to the 5' RACE reads, yields one record per CDR3 protein. Of around 280,000 distinct CDR3 sequences in the sample, around 20% were seen once. As for this clonotype: Its antigen is unknown.

Germline trimming cut 5 bases from V and 4 bases from J; bases unmatched to any gene: 3. CDR3 length: 14 residues. In germline, CDR1 is MNHNS, CDR2 SASEGT. Study outcomes and limitations: Disease-associated clones were reportedly significantly overrepresented in matched ankylosing spondylitis synovial fluid. Apparently characteristic of ankylosing spondylitis blood was a TCR beta motif (about eight highly homologous variants).

The chain joins TRBV6-1 to TRBJ2-5, with 11 bases identical to TRBD2. The sequencing input was blood, either unsorted or a sorted T cell fraction (not recorded which). The TCR comes from a male donor with ankylosing spondylitis or in good health (not recorded which). The CDR3 sequence is CASSLTSGRETQYF. CDR3 nucleotides: TGTGCCAGCAGTCTAACTAGCGGGAGAGAGACCCAGTACTTC.